This entry lists 4 T cell receptor beta chains sequenced from one sample in a study of long-term antiretroviral therapy in people with HIV. Running of the v3.0 immunoSEQ assay took place at survey level. TCRdb's copy holds only in-frame clones and misses some; the assay was immunoSEQ multiplex PCR. Here the sample spans about 25,000 clones, about 90% being singletons. The material sequenced was unsorted PBMCs, taken more than 4.4 years after starting antiretroviral therapy. The origin of the receptors is a man between 25 and 39 years old with HIV.

CDR3 in amino acids: CASSGTGGPGNTIYF. The CDR3 DNA is TGTGCCAGCAGCGGGACAGGGGGGCCAGGAAACACCATATATTTT. The gene calls are TRBV9 and TRBJ1-3; 10 nucleotides match TRBD1. Trimming took 3 bases from V and 4 from J; bases not matched to a gene: 4. Germline assignment: CDR1 SGDLS and CDR2 YYNGEE. The CDR3 has 15 amino acids. Combining the CDR3 with reference TRBV9 and TRBJ1-3 gives the whole variable domain DSGVTQTPKHLITATGQRVTLRCSPRSGDLSVYWYQQSLDQGLQFLIQYYNGEERAKGNILERFSAQQFPDLHSELNLSSLELGDSALYFCASSGTGGPGNTIYFGEGSWLTVV.

The chain combines TRBV29-1 with TRBJ1-2; D unclear. Germline values: CDR1 SQVTM, CDR2 ANQGSEA. The CDR3 covers 13 residues. With 6 bases removed from V and 5 bases from J, the gap between germline ends came to 16 bases. The CDR3 loop is CSVKSYLGYGYTF. In DNA, the CDR3 is TGCAGCGTCAAATCTTATCTAGGGTATGGCTACACCTTC.

This clone was counted a few times. The rearrangement links TRBV7-6 to TRBJ1-2; tentatively, D is TRBD1 (5 bases). The CDR3 covers 15 residues. The germline CDR1 and CDR2 sequences are SGHVS and FNYEAQ. Trimming shortened V by 5 bases and J by 6 bases, and 19 bases separated the two germline ends. CDR3 amino acids: CASSPYLSRGNGYTF. CDR3 nucleotide sequence: TGTGCCAGCAGCCCCTACCTTTCGCGGGGCAATGGCTACACCTTC. Variable domain in full (rest from reference TRBV7-6 and TRBJ1-2): GAGVSQSPRYKVTKRGQDVALRCDPISGHVSLYWYRQALGQGPEFLTYFNYEAQQDKSGLPNDRFSAERPEGSISTLTIQRTEQRDSAMYRCASSPYLSRGNGYTFGSGTRLTVV.

This chain uses TRBV18 with TRBJ1-1; a possible D gene is TRBD1 (5 bases). V lost 3 bases, J lost 0 bases, and 11 bases lay in between. The CDR3 is 15 amino acids. Per the germline V gene, CDR1 is KGHSH and CDR2 is LQKENI. In nucleotides, the CDR3 is TGTGCCAGCTCACCCCCCGGGGGTATGAACACTGAAGCTTTCTTT. Its protein product is CASSPPGGMNTEAFF. Based on the CDR3 plus reference TRBV18 and TRBJ1-1, the full variable domain is NAGVMQNPRHLVRRRGQEARLRCSPMKGHSHVYWYRQLPEEGLKFMVYLQKENIIDESGMPKERFSAEFPKEGPSILRIQQVVRGDSAAYFCASSPPGGMNTEAFFGQGTRLTVV.